These 14 T cell receptor beta chains were sequenced from one sample in a study of identical twins. Using its own MiXCR run on the 5' RACE reads, TCRdb lists one record per CDR3 protein. The table has approximately 220,000 distinct CDR3 sequences, about 7.5% seen once. The sample was also reused in another study, on yellow fever vaccine responses in identical twins.

The sequencing input was memory (CD45RO+) T cells sorted from blood. These receptors came from a woman aged 18-29 years in good health.

The chain has TRBV5-1 and TRBJ1-2; D is perhaps TRBD1 (5 bases). Trimming cost V 1 base and J 6 bases, with 13 bases left between them. The CDR3 is made up of 14 amino acids. Germline V gives CDR1 SGHRS, CDR2 YFSETQ. The CDR3: CASSLSQGRDGYTF. The CDR3 DNA follows: TGCGCCAGCAGCTTGTCGCAGGGAAGGGATGGCTACACCTTC.

V and J are TRBV30 and TRBJ1-1; TRBD1 matches 7 bases. CDR1 GTSNPN and CDR2 SVGIG come from the germline V gene (reference sequence). After removal of 3 bases from V and 11 bases from J, the junction contained 9 bases not matched to a gene. The CDR3 sequence is 12 residues long. The DNA of the CDR3 is TGTGCCTGGAGCGTACAGGGGCGTCTGGCTTTCTTT. This gives the protein CAWSVQGRLAFF. The full variable domain, completed using reference TRBV30 and TRBJ1-1, is SQTIHQWPATLVQPVGSPLSLECTVEGTSNPNLYWYRQAAGRGLQLLFYSVGIGQISSEVPQNLSASRPQDRQFILSSKKLLLSDSGFYLCAWSVQGRLAFFGQGTRLTVV.

This clonotype was counted many times. The chain recombines TRBV6-2 or TRBV6-3 with TRBJ2-7, with D possibly being TRBD2 (6 bases). Germline lookup yields CDR1 MNHEY and CDR2 SVGEGT. Trimming removed 4 bases from V and 3 bases from J, with 13 bases in between. This CDR3 has 14 amino acids. The CDR3 DNA sequence: TGTGCCAGCAGTTCTGGGGGGATCGTCTACGAGCAGTACTTC. This gives the protein CASSSGGIVYEQYF.

Only a few counts were recorded for this clonotype. The chain combines TRBV20-1 with TRBJ2-5; 11 bases are a match to TRBD2. CDR1 and CDR2 (germline): DFQATT, SNEGSKA (reference sequence). V shed 2 bases, J shed 0 bases, and the junction held 2 bases outside the gene matches. The CDR3 is 15 residues long. In nucleotides, the CDR3 is TGCAGTGCTAGAAGACTAGCGGGAAACCAAGAGACCCAGTACTTC. Protein sequence: CSARRLAGNQETQYF.

This chain uses TRBV15 with TRBJ2-6; D gene unclear. The CDR3 consists of 16 residues. The V gene's germline CDR1 is LNHNV and CDR2 YYDKDF (reference sequence). V gave up 8 bases and J gave up 0 bases, with 14 bases separating them. CDR3 in DNA: TGTGCCACCGCCGTGGCCCCCCTCTCTGGGGCCAACGTCCTGACTTTC. Its translation is CATAVAPLSGANVLTF. Full variable domain (missing parts from reference TRBV15 and TRBJ2-6): DAMVIQNPRYQVTQFGKPVTLSCSQTLNHNVMYWYQQKSSQAPKLLFHYYDKDFNNEADTPDNFQSRRPNTSFCFLDIRSPGLGDTAMYLCATAVAPLSGANVLTFGAGSRLTVL.

This clonotype was detected many times. The V and J genes are TRBV10-3 and TRBJ2-7; D unresolved. CDR1 and CDR2 from the germline V gene are ENHRY and SYGVKD. The CDR3 sequence is 12 residues long. Deletions cut 4 bases from V and 0 bases from J, with 4 bases between. The chain's CDR3 is CAISGVSYEQYF. The CDR3 nucleotides read TGTGCCATCAGTGGCGTCTCCTACGAGCAGTACTTC.

V is TRBV20-1 and J is TRBJ1-6; the match to TRBD1 covers 7 bases. This CDR3 spans 15 amino acids. V lost 6 bases to trimming and J lost 5 bases; unmatched junction nucleotides: 10. CDR1 DFQATT and CDR2 SNEGSKA come from the germline V gene (reference sequence). The chain's CDR3 is CSAGTRQGDNSPLHF. For the CDR3, the DNA is TGCAGTGCAGGGACTAGACAGGGTGATAATTCACCCCTCCACTTT.

This clonotype has ten or more counts. The chain links TRBV12-3 or TRBV12-4 to TRBJ2-1; TRBD2 is a possible D gene (6 bases). The CDR3 contains 13 residues. V lost 5 bases to trimming and J lost 8 bases, with 13 bases between them. DNA for the CDR3: TGTGCCAGCAGTCCCGCGGGGCTCGATGAGCAGTTCTTC. This encodes CASSPAGLDEQFF.

This clonotype was observed many times. This rearrangement joins TRBV12-3 or TRBV12-4 to TRBJ1-6, with a weak D call TRBD1 (5 bases). The CDR3 length is 14 residues. V lost 6 bases and J lost 9, with 15 bases in between. In DNA, the CDR3 is TGTGCCAGCAGAAGGACTGCTGGGGGTTCACCCCTCCACTTT. Translating gives CASRRTAGGSPLHF.

This clonotype was seen repeatedly, ten times or more. The chain couples TRBV10-3 to TRBJ1-6; 9 nucleotides align to TRBD1. Trimming cost V 7 bases and J 8 bases; bases outside gene matches: 3. Germline CDR1 is ENHRY and CDR2 is SYGVKD. The CDR3 is made up of 13 amino acids. The DNA of the CDR3 is TGTGCCATCAACCGGGACAGGGATTCACCCCTCCACTTT. This codes for CAINRDRDSPLHF.

At least ten counts were recorded for this clonotype. The chain is built from TRBV5-1 and TRBJ2-5; D is unresolved. The CDR3 extends over 15 amino acids. The ends were cut back, 0 bases at V and 2 bases at J, with 11 bases in the middle. Germline CDR1 and CDR2: SGHRS and YFSETQ. The CDR3 sequence is CASSLAGSHQETQYF. The CDR3 bases are TGCGCCAGCAGCTTGGCCGGTAGCCATCAAGAGACCCAGTACTTC.

The gene calls are TRBV12-3 or TRBV12-4 and TRBJ1-2; a possible D gene is TRBD1 (5 bases). This CDR3 comprises 20 residues. V gave up 1 base and J gave up 3 bases, with 27 bases separating them. Here the CDR3 DNA reads TGTGCCAGCAGTTTAGAGATCGGTTTTGGGACGATCGAGACTGACTATGGCTACACCTTC. Translated, it gives CASSLEIGFGTIETDYGYTF.

This clonotype turned up a few times. The rearrangement uses TRBV2 and TRBJ2-7; 11 bases match TRBD2. Trimming cost V 7 bases and J 6 bases; bases outside gene matches: 14. The germline CDR1 and CDR2 sequences are SNHLY and FYNNEI. CDR3 length: 16 residues. The CDR3 loop is CASKISGGDRVGEQYF. The CDR3 DNA reads TGTGCCAGCAAGATTAGCGGGGGGGACCGTGTTGGCGAGCAGTACTTC.

This clonotype was detected many times. A much larger clone differs by one base, so this may be a read error. The CDR3 DNA reads as TGTGCCAGCAGCCCTAGCGGGAGGGCCGACGAGCAGTACTTC. Protein sequence: CASSPSGRADEQYF. V is TRBV7-9 and J is TRBJ2-7, with 12 bases that match TRBD2. In germline, CDR1 is SEHNR, CDR2 FQNEAQ (reference sequence). This CDR3 region has 14 residues. Trimming at V came to 5 bases and at J to 5 bases, leaving 4 bases not matched to a gene.